The clone carrying this T cell receptor (beta chain) was recorded only once. The antigen remains unidentified. Germline-derived CDR1 and CDR2 are MNHEY and SMNVEV (reference sequence). Trimming removed 5 bases from V and 4 bases from J, with 20 bases in between. The CDR3 is 16 amino acids. From the roughly 110-subject validation cohort, which was separate from the roughly 620-subject first cohort, the donors were drawn. The data were produced by immunoSEQ multiplex PCR, yet TCRdb's version contains in-frame clones alone and is incomplete. Found here are some 210,000 clones, 80% to 90% of them singletons; the top ten hold approximately 2%. This sample is part of a study of cytomegalovirus exposure and HLA in healthy donors. Study details: The roughly 670 first-cohort repertoires shared a platform with the roughly 120 validation repertoires, as reported in a later analysis. Whole-study findings and limits: The study labeled around 160 TCR beta chains cytomegalovirus-associated. According to reports, the classifier identified cytomegalovirus status with high specificity and sensitivity.

V gene TRBV27 combines with J gene TRBJ1-2; D possibly corresponds to TRBD1 (5 bases). This clonotype was sampled from a woman aged 18-35 years in good health and CMV-seropositive. The sample taken for sequencing was PBMCs. The CDR3 loop is CASSVDTLAPFYGYTF. DNA of the CDR3: TGTGCCAGCAGTGTGGACACGTTGGCCCCCTTCTATGGCTACACCTTC.